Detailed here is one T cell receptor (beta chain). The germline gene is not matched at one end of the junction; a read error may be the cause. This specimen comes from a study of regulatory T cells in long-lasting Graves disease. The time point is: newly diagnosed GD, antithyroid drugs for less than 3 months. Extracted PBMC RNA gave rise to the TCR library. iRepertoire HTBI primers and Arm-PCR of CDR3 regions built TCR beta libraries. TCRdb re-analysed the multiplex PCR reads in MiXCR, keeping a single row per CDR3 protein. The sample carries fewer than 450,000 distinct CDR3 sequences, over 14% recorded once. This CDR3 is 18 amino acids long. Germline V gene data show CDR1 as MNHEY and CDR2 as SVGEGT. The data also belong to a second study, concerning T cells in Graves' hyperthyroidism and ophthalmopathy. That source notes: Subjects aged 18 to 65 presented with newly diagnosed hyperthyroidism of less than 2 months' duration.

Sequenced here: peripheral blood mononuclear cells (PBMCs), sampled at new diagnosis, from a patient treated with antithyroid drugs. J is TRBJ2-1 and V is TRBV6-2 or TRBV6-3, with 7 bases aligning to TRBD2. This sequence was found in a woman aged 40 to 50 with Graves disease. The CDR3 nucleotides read TGTGCCAGCGGTTACTTAACGGGGGGTTCCCTCACCTACAATGAGCAGTTCTTC. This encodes CASGYLTGGSLTYNEQFF.